These T cell receptor beta chains were read from a single sample in a study of blood T cell repertoires in COVID-19. Assay used: immunoSEQ multiplex PCR; TCRdb lists only in-frame clones, some missing. Among approximately 39,000 clones listed, approximately 96% were seen once. The material sequenced was peripheral blood. All receptors derive from a human donor with active COVID-19. The donor label of this sample is uncertain. CDR3s include the opening cysteine and the closing phenylalanine or tryptophan. Each record gives: V gene, clone size, J gene, D gene, CDR3 DNA, CDR3 protein. A D gene is named only where the DNA matches it firmly. The listing skips clone size in some rows; elsewhere it reads once, few, many or a size class.

v_call: TRBV6-5
clone_size: NA
j_call: TRBJ2-2
d_call: TRBD1
cdr3_nt: TGTGCCAGCAGTAGGGACAGAAACACCGGGGAGCTGTTTTTT
cdr3_aa: CASSRDRNTGELFF

v_call: TRBV4-2
clone_size: NA
j_call: TRBJ2-2
d_call: TRBD2
cdr3_nt: TGTGCCAGCAGCCCTCTGGAAGTGGCTAGCGGGGGGGCCAACACCGGGGAGCTGTTTTTT
cdr3_aa: CASSPLEVASGGANTGELFF

v_call: TRBV5-6
clone_size: NA
j_call: TRBJ1-2
d_call: TRBD1
cdr3_nt: TGTGCCAGCAGCTCAGGGGGCTTCGGGTATGGCTACACCTTC
cdr3_aa: CASSSGGFGYGYTF

v_call: TRBV24-1
clone_size: NA
j_call: TRBJ1-2
d_call: TRBD1
cdr3_nt: TGTGCCACCAGTGAAAGCCCTGCGACAGGGACTAACTATGGCTACACCTTC
cdr3_aa: CATSESPATGTNYGYTF

v_call: TRBV13
clone_size: NA
j_call: TRBJ2-7
d_call: TRBD1
cdr3_nt: TGTGCCAGCAGCACCTGGACAGGGGGGTCCTACGAGCAGTACTTC
cdr3_aa: CASSTWTGGSYEQYF

v_call: TRBV7-8
clone_size: NA
j_call: TRBJ2-7
d_call: TRBD1
cdr3_nt: TGTGCCAGCAGCTACAGACCGGGACAGAAATCTCAAGCGATGTACGAGCAGTACTTC
cdr3_aa: CASSYRPGQKSQAMYEQYF

v_call: TRBV5-4
clone_size: NA
j_call: TRBJ2-7
d_call: TRBD1
cdr3_nt: TGTGCCAGCAGCGCCATGGGACAGGGCCTCTCGGAGCAGTACTTC
cdr3_aa: CASSAMGQGLSEQYF

v_call: TRBV28
clone_size: NA
j_call: TRBJ2-2
d_call: TRBD2
cdr3_nt: TGTGCCAGCAGCGTCCCAGGGAGGGTCACCGGGGAGCTGTTTTTT
cdr3_aa: CASSVPGRVTGELFF

v_call: TRBV28
clone_size: NA
j_call: TRBJ2-5
d_call: TRBD2
cdr3_nt: TGTGCCACCACCCGGCTAGCGGGAGGGGCAGAGACCCAGTACTTC
cdr3_aa: CATTRLAGGAETQYF

v_call: TRBV6-5
clone_size: NA
j_call: TRBJ1-1
d_call: NA
cdr3_nt: TGTGCCAGCAGCCGAGGAGACACTGAAGCTTTCTTT
cdr3_aa: CASSRGDTEAFF

v_call: TRBV12-3/TRBV12-4
clone_size: NA
j_call: TRBJ2-3
d_call: TRBD2
cdr3_nt: TGTGCCAGCAGGACTAGCTCCACAGATACGCAGTATTTT
cdr3_aa: CASRTSSTDTQYF

v_call: TRBV6-2/TRBV6-3
clone_size: NA
j_call: TRBJ1-5
d_call: TRBD1
cdr3_nt: TGTGCCAGCAGTCGACAGGGGATGGATCAGCCCCAGCATTTT
cdr3_aa: CASSRQGMDQPQHF

v_call: TRBV27
clone_size: NA
j_call: TRBJ1-1
d_call: NA
cdr3_nt: TGTGCCAGCAGTCCACACGTAGGGGATTGGGACACTGAAGCTTTCTTT
cdr3_aa: CASSPHVGDWDTEAFF

v_call: TRBV9
clone_size: NA
j_call: TRBJ2-1
d_call: TRBD2
cdr3_nt: TGTGCCAGCAGCGTTTCGGGAGGGGTCTACAATGAGCAGTTCTTC
cdr3_aa: CASSVSGGVYNEQFF

v_call: TRBV5-4
clone_size: NA
j_call: TRBJ2-3
d_call: NA
cdr3_nt: TGTGCCAGCAGCGCCTCGACAGGGAGGGATACGCAGTATTTT
cdr3_aa: CASSASTGRDTQYF

v_call: TRBV6-2/TRBV6-3
clone_size: NA
j_call: TRBJ1-5
d_call: NA
cdr3_nt: TGTGCCAGCAGTTGGGGAGCGTCCTATAGCAATCAGCCCCAGCATTTT
cdr3_aa: CASSWGASYSNQPQHF

v_call: TRBV27
clone_size: once
j_call: TRBJ2-1
d_call: NA
cdr3_nt: TGTGCCAGCAGTGCCTGGCCCCCCAATGAGCAGTTCTTC
cdr3_aa: CASSAWPPNEQFF

v_call: TRBV7-6
clone_size: NA
j_call: TRBJ2-5
d_call: NA
cdr3_nt: TGTGCCAGCAGCTTAAATCAGCGGGTCCAAGAGACCCAGTACTTC
cdr3_aa: CASSLNQRVQETQYF

v_call: TRBV5-1
clone_size: NA
j_call: TRBJ2-6
d_call: TRBD1
cdr3_nt: TGCGCCAGCAGTTATGACAGGGGGCTGGGGGCCAACGTCCTGACTTTC
cdr3_aa: CASSYDRGLGANVLTF

v_call: TRBV19
clone_size: NA
j_call: TRBJ2-7
d_call: TRBD1
cdr3_nt: TGTGCCAGTAGTATAGATGGGACAGGGAGATACGAGCAGTACTTC
cdr3_aa: CASSIDGTGRYEQYF

v_call: TRBV10-3
clone_size: NA
j_call: TRBJ1-6
d_call: NA
cdr3_nt: TGTGCCGTTTCCCAGGGCCTCACGACGGGTTCACCCCTCCACTTT
cdr3_aa: CAVSQGLTTGSPLHF

v_call: TRBV19
clone_size: NA
j_call: TRBJ1-3
d_call: NA
cdr3_nt: TGTGCCAGTAGTTCGACAGACTCTGGAAACACCATATATTTT
cdr3_aa: CASSSTDSGNTIYF

v_call: TRBV28
clone_size: NA
j_call: TRBJ1-1
d_call: TRBD1
cdr3_nt: TGTGCCAGCAGTGGACAGGGGGCATATTCTGAAGCTTTCTTT
cdr3_aa: CASSGQGAYSEAFF

v_call: TRBV9
clone_size: NA
j_call: TRBJ2-6
d_call: NA
cdr3_nt: TGTGCCAGCAGCGAATACTCAGGTGGGGCCAACGTCCTGACTTTC
cdr3_aa: CASSEYSGGANVLTF

v_call: TRBV3-1/TRBV3-2
clone_size: NA
j_call: TRBJ2-1
d_call: NA
cdr3_nt: TGTGCCAGCAGCCTCCCGGCAGACAGCGACAATGAGCAGTTCTTC
cdr3_aa: CASSLPADSDNEQFF

v_call: TRBV6-1
clone_size: NA
j_call: TRBJ2-7
d_call: TRBD1
cdr3_nt: TGTGCCAGCAGTGATTGGGGGACAGGGGGCTACGAGCAGTACTTC
cdr3_aa: CASSDWGTGGYEQYF

v_call: TRBV10-3
clone_size: NA
j_call: TRBJ2-7
d_call: NA
cdr3_nt: TGTGCCATCGGGCTCGATTACGAGCAGTACTTC
cdr3_aa: CAIGLDYEQYF

v_call: TRBV28
clone_size: once
j_call: TRBJ1-4
d_call: NA
cdr3_nt: TGTGCCAGCACTTTTCCCCAGGCTAATGAAAAACTGTTTTTT
cdr3_aa: CASTFPQANEKLFF

v_call: TRBV2
clone_size: NA
j_call: TRBJ1-2
d_call: NA
cdr3_nt: TGTGCCATACAGGGACCCTTTGAGTATGGCTACACCTTC
cdr3_aa: CAIQGPFEYGYTF

v_call: TRBV19
clone_size: NA
j_call: TRBJ2-3
d_call: NA
cdr3_nt: TGTGCCAGTAGTTCGGGTAGCACAGATACGCAGTATTTT
cdr3_aa: CASSSGSTDTQYF

v_call: TRBV7-8
clone_size: NA
j_call: TRBJ2-2
d_call: NA
cdr3_nt: TGTGCCAGCAGCCCGAGGGCCACGGGACAAGTTAACGGGGAGCTGTTTTTT
cdr3_aa: CASSPRATGQVNGELFF

v_call: TRBV7-9
clone_size: NA
j_call: TRBJ2-5
d_call: TRBD2
cdr3_nt: TGTGCCAGCAGCTTACGGTTCCTACTAGCGGGGGCCCAAGAGACCCAGTACTTC
cdr3_aa: CASSLRFLLAGAQETQYF

v_call: TRBV11-2
clone_size: NA
j_call: TRBJ2-5
d_call: TRBD2
cdr3_nt: TGTGCCAGCAGCTTAGGGGGACTAGCGAACCAAGAGACCCAGTACTTC
cdr3_aa: CASSLGGLANQETQYF

v_call: TRBV7-2
clone_size: NA
j_call: TRBJ1-3
d_call: TRBD1
cdr3_nt: TGTGCCAGCAGCCTAGTGGGACAGGGAACCCTCTCTGGAAACACCATATATTTT
cdr3_aa: CASSLVGQGTLSGNTIYF

v_call: TRBV7-8
clone_size: NA
j_call: TRBJ2-7
d_call: TRBD1
cdr3_nt: TGTGCCAGCAGCTTTAGACAGGGGAGTTACGAGCAGTACTTC
cdr3_aa: CASSFRQGSYEQYF

v_call: TRBV6-4
clone_size: NA
j_call: TRBJ1-1
d_call: TRBD1
cdr3_nt: TGTGCCAGCACCGATTGGGACAGTGGTGAAGCTTTCTTT
cdr3_aa: CASTDWDSGEAFF

v_call: TRBV28
clone_size: NA
j_call: TRBJ2-7
d_call: NA
cdr3_nt: TGTGCCAGCAGTTTCTCCAGGGTTACCTACGAGCAGTACTTC
cdr3_aa: CASSFSRVTYEQYF

v_call: TRBV7-8
clone_size: NA
j_call: TRBJ2-7
d_call: NA
cdr3_nt: TGTGCCAGCAGCTTACTTCAGAACGAGCAGTACTTC
cdr3_aa: CASSLLQNEQYF

v_call: TRBV3-1/TRBV3-2
clone_size: NA
j_call: TRBJ2-7
d_call: NA
cdr3_nt: TGTGCCAGCAGCCAAGAAAACACCGTCTACGAGCAGTACTTC
cdr3_aa: CASSQENTVYEQYF

v_call: TRBV28
clone_size: NA
j_call: TRBJ2-2
d_call: NA
cdr3_nt: TGTGCCAGCAGTCAATCAGGTTTCGCCGGGGAGCTGTTTTTT
cdr3_aa: CASSQSGFAGELFF

v_call: TRBV27
clone_size: NA
j_call: TRBJ2-1
d_call: NA
cdr3_nt: TGTGCCAGCAGTTCCATTACCCCTAGCTCCTACAATGAGCAGTTCTTC
cdr3_aa: CASSSITPSSYNEQFF